This T cell receptor beta chain was profiled in a study of cytomegalovirus exposure and HLA in healthy donors. Overall study results and limits: A few chains tied to CMV proved CMV antigen-specific in vitro. Certain indistinguishable V segments, among them TRBV6-2 and TRBV6-3, were excluded.

The CDR3 has 17 residues. Trimming pared 0 bases from V and 6 bases from J, leaving 17 bases between. The germline V gene has CDR1 LNHNV and CDR2 YYDKDF (reference sequence). The donors (healthy individuals) were bone marrow donors. PCR used 60 Vbeta primers and 13 Jbeta primers. Data came from immunoSEQ multiplex PCR; TCRdb stores just in-frame clones and leaves some out. Here the sample spans some 120,000 clones, around three quarters being singletons. A word on this clone: The antigen is undetermined.

The source is a man aged 30 to 45 in good health and CMV-seropositive. The chain has TRBV15 and TRBJ2-2, with D possibly TRBD1 on 5 matching bases. Sequencing was performed on PBMCs. CDR3 sequence reads: CATSRDLNSWGAGELFF. Here the CDR3 DNA reads TGTGCCACCAGCAGAGATCTTAATAGCTGGGGCGCCGGGGAGCTGTTTTTT.